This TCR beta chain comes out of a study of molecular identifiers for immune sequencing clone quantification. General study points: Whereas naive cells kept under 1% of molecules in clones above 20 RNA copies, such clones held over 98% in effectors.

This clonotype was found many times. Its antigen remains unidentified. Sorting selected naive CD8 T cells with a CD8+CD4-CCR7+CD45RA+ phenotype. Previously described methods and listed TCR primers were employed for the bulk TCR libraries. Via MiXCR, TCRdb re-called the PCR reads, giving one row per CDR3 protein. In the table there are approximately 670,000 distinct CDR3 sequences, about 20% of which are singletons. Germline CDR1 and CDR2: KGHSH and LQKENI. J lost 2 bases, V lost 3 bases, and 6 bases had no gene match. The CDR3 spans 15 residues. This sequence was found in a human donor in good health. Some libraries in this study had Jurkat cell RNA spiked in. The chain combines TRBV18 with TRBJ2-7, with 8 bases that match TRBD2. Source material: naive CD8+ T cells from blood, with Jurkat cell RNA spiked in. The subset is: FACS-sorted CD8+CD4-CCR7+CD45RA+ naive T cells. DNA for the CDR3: TGTGCCAGCTCACCGGGACTAGAGGCCCCCTACGAGCAGTACTTC. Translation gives CASSPGLEAPYEQYF.